This note documents a single TCR beta chain sequence. This clonotype occurred many times. What this receptor recognizes is not known. No base quality information exists; no much larger clone differs at one position. The germline V gene gives CDR1 as SGHTA and CDR2 as FQGNSA. The CDR3 runs 17 residues from the cysteine to the phenylalanine. Here the CDR3 DNA is all that survives: 51 bases in frame from base 1. Trimming takes 3 bases off V and 1 base off J; junction bases not matched to a gene: 10. Sequenced using an Illumina HiSeq 1500. TCRdb trimmed public reads at Q25 via fastp, called clones via MiXCR and kept in-frame beta chains. Rows are combined by CDR3 protein, so each entry shows the most common genes and DNA. The sample contains approximately 400,000 distinct CDR3 sequences, 31% of them found a single time. 12% to 15% of the sample lies in the top ten. This entry is derived from a study of T cell repertoires in cytomegalovirus infection (dated by TCRdb to between 2019 and 2020). Regarding the complete study: Donor HLA type was relevant to the analysis, because carriage of CMV infection together with the matching HLA type was indicated by public TCR beta signatures.

Overall study results and their limits: In both this cohort and an independent cohort of some 350 donors, the cumulative frequency of public TCR beta family members distinguished carriers of CMV infection plus the relevant HLA type. The ex vivo response was dominated by HLA-C-restricted CMV-specific TCR beta clonotypes, which also provided the single most frequent clonotype in two of eight donors.

The origin of this receptor is a human donor in good health (CMV status not recorded). Some clones in this sample may be carry-over from other donors' samples. This chain joins TRBV7-2 to TRBJ2-3; 7 middle bases align to TRBD1. Sequencing was done on a sample of PBMCs. The sequenced DNA: TGTGCCAGCAGCTTTCAAGACAGGGCCCTCGGCACAGATACGCAGTATTTT. Its amino acids are CASSFQDRALGTDTQYF. Extended through the reference TRBV7-2 and TRBJ2-3 proteins, this CDR3 yields the full variable domain: GAGVSQSPSNKVTEKGKDVELRCDPISGHTALYWYRQSLGQGLEFLIYFQGNSAPDKSGLPSDRFSAERTGGSVSTLTIQRTQQEDSAVYLCASSFQDRALGTDTQYFGPGTRLTVL.